These T cell receptor beta chains were read from a single sample in a study of T-cell reconstitution after alpha-beta-depleted transplantation in children. TCRdb used MiXCR to reprocess the PCR reads, holding one entry per CDR3 protein. The sample carries 500,000 to 750,000 distinct CDR3 sequences, about an eighth recorded once. The sequencing used PBMCs, mostly from graft donor cells, collected 360 days after TCRalphabeta/CD19-depleted stem cell transplant. These TCRs come from a male patient younger than 18 who had a stem cell transplant for acute myeloid leukemia, so the T cells may come from the graft donor. The CDR3 runs from the conserved cysteine through the conserved F or W. The D gene is left open where the match is weak. A clone size is listed for some rows: how often the clone was seen (once, few, many), or a class if it is expanded.

TRBV12-3/TRBV12-4	TRBJ2-1	TRBD2	few	CASSESGRIYNEQFF	TGTGCCAGCAGTGAGAGCGGGAGGATCTACAATGAGCAGTTCTTC
TRBV10-3	TRBJ2-5	-	-	CAISETPWETQYF	TGTGCCATCAGCGAGACTCCGTGGGAGACCCAGTACTTC
TRBV20-1	TRBJ2-1	-	many	CSAPYINRNEQFF	TGCAGTGCTCCATACATCAACAGGAATGAGCAGTTCTTC
TRBV7-2	TRBJ2-7	TRBD2	-	CASSLGGRWPSYEQYF	TGTGCCAGCAGCTTAGGCGGGAGGTGGCCTTCCTACGAGCAGTACTTC
TRBV19	TRBJ2-2	-	-	CASSIRVEFGELFF	TGTGCCAGTAGTATCCGGGTAGAGTTCGGGGAGCTGTTTTTT
TRBV7-6	TRBJ2-3	TRBD2	-	CASSPPRSGRTDTQYF	TGTGCCAGCAGCCCCCCTCGTAGCGGGAGAACAGATACGCAGTATTTT
TRBV4-2	TRBJ2-1	-	few	CASSIDPSGVRWGYNEQFF	TGTGCCAGCAGTATTGACCCCTCAGGGGTACGGTGGGGCTACAATGAGCAGTTCTTC
TRBV12-3/TRBV12-4	TRBJ2-2	TRBD2	many	CASGRGLVGVGGELFF	TGTGCCAGCGGTCGCGGACTAGTCGGTGTCGGCGGGGAGCTGTTTTTT
TRBV11-2	TRBJ2-6	TRBD1	-	CASSLVDRFHSGANVLTF	TGTGCCAGCAGCTTAGTGGACAGGTTCCACTCTGGGGCCAACGTCCTGACTTTC
TRBV12-3/TRBV12-4	TRBJ2-5	TRBD2	few	CASSLDGLAGNWETQYF	TGTGCCAGCAGTTTGGACGGACTAGCGGGAAATTGGGAGACCCAGTACTTC